This record concerns one T cell receptor beta chain sequence. Antigen unknown. Described time point: persistent/refractory GD, antithyroid drugs over 5 years with positive TRAb. Researchers made the TCR library from RNA that was extracted from PBMCs. In this cohort, patients came from an endocrinology department located in Xi'an, China. These data are taken from a study of regulatory T cells in long-lasting Graves disease. V lost 1 base to trimming and J lost 7 bases; unmatched junction nucleotides: 2. The CDR3 runs to 14 residues. Germline V lookup: CDR1 LNHDA, CDR2 SQIVND (reference sequence). Both iRepertoire HTBI primers and Arm-PCR of CDR3 regions were used to build the TCR beta libraries. Each CDR3 protein gets one entry after TCRdb re-called the multiplex PCR reads with MiXCR. Among more than 300,000 distinct CDR3 sequences listed, roughly 24% were seen once. Findings of the study overall: Clonotypes that were public and shared totalled roughly 3,000 in persistent patients versus about a thousand in new patients.

The J gene is TRBJ2-1, the V gene TRBV19; 9 bases are shared with TRBD1. This receptor was taken from a woman between 40 and 55 years old with Graves disease. The specimen comprised peripheral blood mononuclear cells (PBMCs), sampled when the disease was refractory, from a patient treated with antithyroid drugs. CDR3 sequence reads: CASSIGGQGNEQFF. DNA of the CDR3: TGTGCCAGTAGTATAGGCGGACAGGGGAATGAGCAGTTCTTC.